The 22 T cell receptor beta chains presented below share a single source sample, sequenced in a study of cytomegalovirus exposure and HLA in healthy donors. Researchers ran the PCR with 60 Vbeta and 13 Jbeta primers. Repertoires were generated with immunoSEQ multiplex PCR, while TCRdb's copy carries only in-frame clones and drops some. This table has 250,000 to 350,000 clones, 86% appearing once. Source material: PBMCs. These receptors all stem from a man aged 35 to 55 in good health and CMV-seropositive.

The chain joins TRBV7-9 to TRBJ2-5; 9 bases are a match to TRBD1. V was clipped by 5 bases and J by 5 bases; unmatched bases: 9. The CDR3 is made up of 15 amino acids. Germline CDR1 is SEHNR and CDR2 is FQNEAQ (reference sequence). CDR3 nucleotide sequence: TGTGCCAGCAGCAGTGGGACAGGGTGGAAGGAGACCCAGTACTTC. Translation: CASSSGTGWKETQYF.

The chain carries TRBV4-2 and TRBJ2-7; D might be TRBD2 (6 bases). Trimming took 0 bases from V and 2 from J, leaving 11 bases between them. CDR1 LGHNA and CDR2 YNFKEQ come from the germline V gene. The CDR3 has 15 amino acids. Written as DNA, the CDR3 is TGTGCCAGCAGCCAAGAGCGGGGAGCCCCCTACGAGCAGTACTTC. Its translation: CASSQERGAPYEQYF.

The gene calls are TRBV7-3 and TRBJ1-2, with TRBD1 matching over 10 bases. V trimming: 1 base; J trimming: 5 bases; junction bases outside the gene matches: 7. The CDR3 length is 16 residues. Germline CDR1 and CDR2: SGHTA and FQGTGA. CDR3 residues: CASSLRLRDRGYGYTF. For the CDR3, the DNA is TGTGCCAGCAGCTTAAGGCTCCGGGACAGGGGATATGGCTACACCTTC.

This chain joins TRBV29-1 and TRBJ1-1; perhaps TRBD1 as D (5 bases). CDR1 is SQVTM and CDR2 is ANQGSEA in the germline V gene. The CDR3 sequence is 16 residues long. Trimming took 0 bases from V and 4 from J, leaving 18 bases between them. CDR3 sequence reads: CSVEDWSGPRGTEAFF. The CDR3 DNA reads TGCAGCGTTGAAGACTGGTCAGGGCCCCGAGGCACTGAAGCTTTCTTT.

This chain uses TRBV14 with TRBJ2-1, with 10 bases that match TRBD2. Germline V gene data show CDR1 as SGHDN and CDR2 as FVKESK. The CDR3 sequence is 15 residues long. V was pared by 3 bases and J by 6 bases, with 5 bases of the junction left unmatched. The CDR3 protein is CASSQSSGSANEQFF. The CDR3 DNA is TGTGCCAGCAGCCAGTCTAGCGGGAGTGCCAATGAGCAGTTCTTC.

V usage is TRBV27 and J usage is TRBJ2-7; 8 bases are a match to TRBD2. After removal of 2 bases from V and 6 bases from J, the junction contained 3 bases not matched to a gene. This CDR3 is built from 13 residues. Germline V gene sequence: CDR1 MNHEY, CDR2 SMNVEV (reference sequence). CDR3 protein: CASSLRGGGEQYF. CDR3 nucleotides: TGTGCCAGCAGTTTACGGGGGGGCGGCGAGCAGTACTTC.

The V and J genes are TRBV5-1 and TRBJ2-5, with TRBD1 as a possible D gene (5 bases). Germline V lookup: CDR1 SGHRS, CDR2 YFSETQ. This CDR3 has 14 amino acids. V dropped 2 bases and J dropped 5 bases, with 13 bases sitting between them. CDR3 loop: CASSFGAGYETQYF. The CDR3 DNA follows: TGCGCCAGCAGCTTTGGGGCTGGGTATGAGACCCAGTACTTC.

The CDR3 is CASSQLAGVLSYEQYF. CDR3 DNA sequence: TGCGCCAGCAGCCAATTAGCGGGAGTACTCTCGTACGAGCAGTACTTC. The gene calls are TRBV4-3 and TRBJ2-7, with 9 bases identical to TRBD2. The J segment lost 4 bases and the V segment lost 2 bases, leaving 9 bases of the junction unmatched. Germline V gene sequence: CDR1 LGHNA, CDR2 YSLEER. The CDR3 runs 16 residues.

The DNA for the CDR3 is TGTGCCAGCAGTGATGGACTAGCGGTCTACGAGCAGTACTTC. Protein product: CASSDGLAVYEQYF. V is TRBV27 and J is TRBJ2-7; 10 bases are shared with TRBD2. The CDR3 spans 14 residues. The ends lost 5 bases at V and 3 bases at J; junction bases unmatched: 4. The germline gives CDR1 MNHEY, CDR2 SMNVEV (reference sequence).

The chain is built from TRBV29-1 and TRBJ2-2; no definite D call. Per germline, CDR1 SQVTM and CDR2 ANQGSEA. Trimming removed 7 bases from V and 0 bases from J, with 6 bases in between. The CDR3 contains 12 residues. CDR3 sequence (DNA): TGCAGCGCTTACACGAACACCGGGGAGCTGTTTTTT. It is translated as CSAYTNTGELFF.

V is TRBV5-1 and J is TRBJ2-5; 7 bases align to TRBD1. V gave up 4 bases and J gave up 3 bases; unmatched junction bases: 6. CDR1 and CDR2 (germline): SGHRS, YFSETQ. The CDR3 contains 14 residues. The CDR3 DNA is TGCGCCAGCAGCCTCGACAGGGTTAAAGAGACCCAGTACTTC. It specifies CASSLDRVKETQYF.

The chain uses TRBV5-4 and TRBJ1-1; D gene ambiguous. The CDR3 has 13 amino acids. V was pared by 0 bases and J by 3 bases, with 6 bases between. CDR1 is SGHNT and CDR2 is YYREEE in the germline V gene (reference sequence). The CDR3: CASSLVGYTEAFF. CDR3 nucleotide sequence: TGTGCCAGCAGCTTGGTCGGTTACACTGAAGCTTTCTTT.

There are a few counts of this clone. V usage is TRBV4-2 and J usage is TRBJ1-1; TRBD1 aligns across 12 bases. The CDR3 covers 18 residues. Germline V gives CDR1 LGHNA, CDR2 YNFKEQ. Germline trimming cut 4 bases from V and 3 bases from J; bases unmatched to any gene: 12. CDR3 nucleotide sequence: TGTGCCAGCAGCCGGCCCGGAGGGGACAGGGGGCCGGACACTGAAGCTTTCTTT. The encoded protein is CASSRPGGDRGPDTEAFF.

This chain uses TRBV4-1 with TRBJ1-1; D is undetermined. V was cut by 1 base and J by 6 bases, with 3 bases left in between. The CDR3 length is 11 residues. CDR1 is MGHRA and CDR2 is YSYEKL in the germline V gene. In nucleotides, the CDR3 is TGCGCCAGCAGCCAAGGCGCTGAAGCTTTCTTT. Encoded protein: CASSQGAEAFF.

V gene TRBV9 combines with J gene TRBJ2-1; D remains unclear. Germline assignment: CDR1 SGDLS and CDR2 YYNGEE. The V end was cut by 0 bases, the J end by 4 bases, with 17 bases between. The CDR3 totals 17 residues. Written as DNA, the CDR3 is TGTGCCAGCAGCGTAGCGACGAGGCCGAAGTCTTACAATGAGCAGTTCTTC. It encodes CASSVATRPKSYNEQFF.

This clone was recorded once. The genes are TRBV7-2 and TRBJ2-7; 9 bases align to TRBD2. The junction had 3 bases not matched to a gene; V was cut back by 0 bases and J by 3 bases. The CDR3 is 15 amino acids. Germline V gene data show CDR1 as SGHTA and CDR2 as FQGNSA. The CDR3 DNA sequence: TGTGCCAGCAGCTTAGCCCCTAGCGGGAACTACGAGCAGTACTTC. Residues: CASSLAPSGNYEQYF.

The chain is built from TRBV13 and TRBJ2-3; D gene uncertain. Per the germline V gene, CDR1 is PRHDT and CDR2 is FYEKMQ (reference sequence). Trimming stripped 7 bases from V and 6 bases from J, with 14 bases between. This CDR3 spans 13 amino acids. The CDR3 region is CASKSARSDTQYF. CDR3 sequence (DNA): TGTGCCAGCAAGTCGGCTAGGTCGGATACGCAGTATTTT.

This chain uses TRBV19 with TRBJ1-5; the match to TRBD1 covers 7 bases. The V gene's germline CDR1 is LNHDA and CDR2 SQIVND (reference sequence). The CDR3 runs 17 residues. V dropped 2 bases and J dropped 5; count of bases not matched to a gene: 12. CDR3 coding DNA: TGTGCCAGTAGTATATCAGGGGGAAGGGGAGGCTATCAGCCCCAGCATTTT. It codes for CASSISGGRGGYQPQHF.

V and J are TRBV10-3 and TRBJ2-5; 9 bases align to TRBD2. This CDR3 is 15 amino acids long. Germline CDR1 ENHRY, CDR2 SYGVKD. V shed 2 bases and J 0 bases; nucleotides not matched to a gene: 1. CDR3 sequence reads: CAISEAGGHQETQYF. DNA for the CDR3: TGTGCCATCAGTGAGGCGGGAGGGCACCAAGAGACCCAGTACTTC.

V usage is TRBV2 and J usage is TRBJ2-1, with 12 bases lining up with TRBD2. CDR3 length equals 15 residues. V lost 2 bases to trimming and J lost 4 bases; unmatched junction nucleotides: 0. Per germline, CDR1 SNHLY and CDR2 FYNNEI. CDR3 DNA: TGTGCCAGCAGTGAAACTAGCGGGAGGTACAATGAGCAGTTCTTC. Translating gives CASSETSGRYNEQFF. Drawing the rest from reference TRBV2 and TRBJ2-1, the complete variable domain is EPEVTQTPSHQVTQMGQEVILRCVPISNHLYFYWYRQILGQKVEFLVSFYNNEISEKSEIFDDQFSVERPDGSNFTLKIRSTKLEDSAMYFCASSETSGRYNEQFFGPGTRLTVL.

V usage is TRBV29-1 and J usage is TRBJ2-1; TRBD1 matches 7 bases. Trimming took 6 bases from V and 8 from J; bases not matched to a gene: 7. CDR1 is SQVTM, CDR2 ANQGSEA, per germline. This CDR3 has 12 amino acids. CDR3 in amino acids: CSVLDRADEQFF. The DNA for the CDR3 is TGCAGCGTCCTTGACAGGGCCGATGAGCAGTTCTTC.

The chain uses TRBV6-4 and TRBJ2-3, with TRBD2 identical over 8 bases. Germline-derived CDR1 and CDR2 are MRHNA and SNTAGT. This CDR3 comprises 15 residues. With V trimmed by 4 bases and J by 2 bases, 5 bases remained unmatched. CDR3 nucleotides: TGTGCCAGCAGTGGGAGCGGGAGCCCCACAGATACGCAGTATTTT. This sequence encodes CASSGSGSPTDTQYF.